What follows describes a single TCR beta chain. Its antigen is unknown. TCRdb called the 5' RACE reads again in MiXCR, with one record for every CDR3 protein. The sample consists of a few hundred thousand distinct CDR3 sequences, over 9% of them appearing once. This record belongs to a study of T-cell memory formation after mild COVID-19. About the research overall: TCR clusters were largely donor specific. Whole-study findings and limits: Contracting clones, day 15 to 85, had balanced CD4/CD8, and later expanders favored CD4+. Pre-infection memory showed some responding clones, and this suggested that cross-reactive memory joined.

Germline assignment: CDR1 KGHSH and CDR2 LQKENI. V dropped 9 bases and J dropped 1 base, with 12 bases sitting between them. The CDR3 length is 13 residues. Sequencing used PBMCs or a T cell subset sorted from them (not recorded which). This clonotype was obtained from a man between 18 and 29 years old who had mild COVID-19 (a few samples of this study predate the infection). Cell type and time point are not known. This chain joins TRBV18 and TRBJ1-1, with a tentative D call TRBD1 (6 bases). CDR3 in DNA: TGTGCCAGTAAAGGGGGGGAGAACACTGAAGCTTTCTTT. As protein: CASKGGENTEAFF.